These T cell receptor beta chains were read from a single sample in a study of cytomegalovirus exposure and HLA in healthy donors. Repertoires were generated with immunoSEQ multiplex PCR, while TCRdb's copy carries only in-frame clones and drops some. The sample shows around 90,000 clones, about two thirds of them seen only once. The specimen was PBMCs. All receptors derive from a boy younger than 18 in good health and CMV-seropositive. Both conserved end residues are part of each CDR3. The D gene is left open where the match is weak. Size is omitted from some rows. Given values are once, few, many or a class for expanded clones.

.	TRBV6-1	.	14	TRBJ2-7	TGTGCCAGCTTAGGTAGGACAGCGACCTACGAGCAGTACTTC	CASLGRTATYEQYF
few	TRBV27	.	16	TRBJ1-5	TGTGCCAGCAGTTTTTCTGCGGACAGCAGCAATCAGCCCCAGCATTTT	CASSFSADSSNQPQHF
few	TRBV6-5	.	12	TRBJ2-7	TGTGCCAGCAGTGTGAGCTCCTACGAGCAGTACTTC	CASSVSSYEQYF
.	TRBV18	.	14	TRBJ2-7	TGTGCCAGCTCACCAGGCGGATCGACCTACGAGCAGTACTTC	CASSPGGSTYEQYF
few	TRBV6-1	TRBD1	15	TRBJ1-5	TGTGCCAGCAGTGGGCGGGACAGGGTTTATCAGCCCCAGCATTTT	CASSGRDRVYQPQHF
.	TRBV7-9	.	15	TRBJ2-5	TGTTCCAGCAGCTTAGATTTGGCAGGGTCAGAGACCCAGTACTTC	CSSSLDLAGSETQYF
.	TRBV19	TRBD1	15	TRBJ2-1	TGTGCCAGTAGTCCACGCCGGGACAGGGGGAATGAGCAGTTCTTC	CASSPRRDRGNEQFF
few	TRBV6-1	.	11	TRBJ1-2	TGTGCCTACAGGGACAACTATGGCTACACCTTC	CAYRDNYGYTF
.	TRBV5-6	.	15	TRBJ1-5	TGTGCCAGCAGCTTGGCAGGGCGCAGCGATCAGCCCCAGCATTTT	CASSLAGRSDQPQHF
.	TRBV7-9	TRBD2	18	TRBJ2-1	TGTGCCAGCAGCTTAGGTTGGAGCGGGAGAGTCGCCTACAATGAGCAGTTCTTC	CASSLGWSGRVAYNEQFF
once	TRBV7-7	TRBD1	13	TRBJ2-2	TGTGCTAGCAGGACAGGGAACACCGGGGAGCTGTTTTTT	CASRTGNTGELFF
.	TRBV5-1	.	14	TRBJ2-3	TGCGCCAGCAGCCCAGATCCTAGCACAGATACGCAGTATTTT	CASSPDPSTDTQYF
.	TRBV29-1	.	13	TRBJ2-7	TGCAGCGTTGAAGAGGGGGGAACCTACGAGCAGTACTTC	CSVEEGGTYEQYF
few	TRBV18	.	14	TRBJ1-1	TGTGCCAGCTCACGAAGCTTGGGCGACACTGAAGCTTTCTTT	CASSRSLGDTEAFF
few	TRBV7-2	TRBD2	15	TRBJ2-7	TGTGCCAGCAGCTTAGCGGGCGGGGGGCGCTACGAGCAGTACTTC	CASSLAGGGRYEQYF
few	TRBV2	TRBD1	16	TRBJ2-3	TGTGCCAGCAGTGAACAAGGACAGGGGTTTTCAGATACGCAGTATTTT	CASSEQGQGFSDTQYF
.	TRBV30	.	11	TRBJ1-2	TGTGCCTGGACCAGTGGGGGAGGCTACCCCTTC	CAWTSGGGYPF
.	TRBV18	TRBD1	19	TRBJ2-1	TGTGCCAGCTCACTCAATTCCCCGGGACAGGTCACCTCCTACAATGAGCAGTTCTTC	CASSLNSPGQVTSYNEQFF
.	TRBV6-6	.	13	TRBJ2-7	TGTGCCAGCAGTTACCGCGGGTTCTACGAGCAGTACTTC	CASSYRGFYEQYF
.	TRBV30	TRBD1	16	TRBJ2-3	TGTGCCTGGAGTGTGGACCGAGGACAGGGGAGAGGTACGCAGTATTTT	CAWSVDRGQGRGTQYF
.	TRBV14	TRBD1	15	TRBJ2-3	TGTGCCAGCAGCCAAGTACAGGGGGCGGGAGATACGCAGTATTTT	CASSQVQGAGDTQYF
.	TRBV30	TRBD1	15	TRBJ2-7	TGTGCCTGGAGTCCGATTGACAGGGGTTTGGGCGAGCAGTACTTC	CAWSPIDRGLGEQYF
few	TRBV13	.	15	TRBJ2-7	TGTGCCAGCAGCTTAGGGTTGGGACAAGTCTACGAGCAGTACTTC	CASSLGLGQVYEQYF
few	TRBV6-5	TRBD1	15	TRBJ1-2	TGTGCCAGCGGAAGAACAGGGGTAACTTACTATGGCTACACCTTC	CASGRTGVTYYGYTF
.	TRBV10-2	TRBD2	19	TRBJ2-1	TGCGCCAGCAGTGTACTGGGACTAGCGGGGGCTCAAGTTGGGAATGAGCAGTTCTTC	CASSVLGLAGAQVGNEQFF
once	TRBV7-9	TRBD2	17	TRBJ2-7	TGTGCCAGCAGCTTAGCGCGGGGTGTAGCGGGAGGTGACGAGCAGTACTTC	CASSLARGVAGGDEQYF
few	TRBV6-4	TRBD1	14	TRBJ1-2	TGTGCCAGCAGTCAAGACAGGGGGTCTCGGGGCTACACCTTC	CASSQDRGSRGYTF
once	TRBV27	.	14	TRBJ2-5	TGTGCCAGCAGTGAGGCCGCAGGGACAAAGACCCAGTACTTC	CASSEAAGTKTQYF
.	TRBV5-4	TRBD1	15	TRBJ2-1	TGTGCCAGCAGCTTGACAGGGGGCGCCTACAATGAGCAGTTCTTC	CASSLTGGAYNEQFF
.	TRBV9	TRBD2	16	TRBJ2-3	TGTGCCAGCAGCGTAGGAGCGGGAGCGCGCACAGATACGCAGTATTTT	CASSVGAGARTDTQYF
.	TRBV7-3	TRBD1	14	TRBJ2-7	TGTGCCAGCAGCCTGGGACAGATCCCCTACGAGCAGTACTTC	CASSLGQIPYEQYF
.	TRBV29-1	TRBD2	13	TRBJ2-7	TGCAGCGTGGCCCCTAGCGGGGCCTACGAGCAGTACTTC	CSVAPSGAYEQYF
.	TRBV7-4	TRBD2	16	TRBJ2-1	TGTGCCAGCAGCTTAGGGGATCCTAGCGGTGACAATGAGCAGTTCTTC	CASSLGDPSGDNEQFF
few	TRBV19	.	14	TRBJ2-7	TGTGCCAGTAGTACGGGACTCCCACCCTACGAGCAGTACTTC	CASSTGLPPYEQYF
few	TRBV5-4	TRBD2	17	TRBJ2-3	TGTGCCAGCAGTAACTTCCGCCGGACTAGCGGGGTGGGTACGCAGTATTTT	CASSNFRRTSGVGTQYF
few	TRBV20-1	.	10	TRBJ2-1	TGCAGTCAGGGGACGGAAGAGCAGTTCTTC	CSQGTEEQFF
.	TRBV9	.	15	TRBJ1-5	TGTGCCAGCAGCGTAGGGGGGGGGCAGGGTCAGCCCCAGCATTTT	CASSVGGGQGQPQHF
.	TRBV6-5	.	13	TRBJ1-4	TGTGCCAGCAGTTTTTTGACGGGAGAAAAACTGTTTTTT	CASSFLTGEKLFF
.	TRBV5-1	TRBD1	17	TRBJ2-5	TGCGCCAGCAGCTTGGGAGGGACAGTGACCTTACAAGAGACCCAGTACTTC	CASSLGGTVTLQETQYF
.	TRBV12-5	TRBD1	15	TRBJ2-1	TGTGCTAGTGGTTTGTCGACAGGGGTAAAAAATGAGCAGTTCTTC	CASGLSTGVKNEQFF
.	TRBV5-1	TRBD1	15	TRBJ1-5	TGCGCCAGCAGCTTGGAACCGTTAGGGGGCCAGCCCCAGCATTTT	CASSLEPLGGQPQHF
.	TRBV30	.	16	TRBJ1-2	TGTGCCTGGAGTGTAGATGCGGGGAGTAAATTTTATGGCTACACCTTC	CAWSVDAGSKFYGYTF
.	TRBV29-1	.	14	TRBJ2-5	TGCAGCGCGCATGCCTTGGAGAGGTTGGAGACCCAGTACTTC	CSAHALERLETQYF